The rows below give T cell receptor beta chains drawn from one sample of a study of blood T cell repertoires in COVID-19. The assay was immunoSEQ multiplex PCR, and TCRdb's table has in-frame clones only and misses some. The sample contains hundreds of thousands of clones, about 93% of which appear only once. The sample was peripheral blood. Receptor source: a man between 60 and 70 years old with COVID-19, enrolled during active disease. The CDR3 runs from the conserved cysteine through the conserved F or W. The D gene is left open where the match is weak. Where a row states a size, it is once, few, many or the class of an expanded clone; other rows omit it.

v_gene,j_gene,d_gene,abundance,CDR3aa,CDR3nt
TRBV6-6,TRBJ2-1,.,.,CASSPSGGRYNEQFF,TGTGCCAGCAGTCCCTCAGGAGGGAGGTACAATGAGCAGTTCTTC
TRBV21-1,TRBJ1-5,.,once,CASTPGQGDNQPQHF,TGTGCCAGCACCCCGGGACAGGGGGATAATCAGCCCCAGCATTTT
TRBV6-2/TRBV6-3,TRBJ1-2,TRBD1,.,CASSPSPGQVGYGYTF,TGTGCCAGCAGCCCATCCCCCGGACAGGTGGGCTATGGCTACACCTTC
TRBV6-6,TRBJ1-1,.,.,CASSQSAEAFF,TGTGCCAGCAGTCAAAGCGCTGAAGCTTTCTTT
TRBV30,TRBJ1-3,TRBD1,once,CASPGTAGNTIYF,TGTGCCTCCCCGGGGACAGCTGGAAACACCATATATTTT
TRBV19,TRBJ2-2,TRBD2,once,CASTPSGTGELFF,TGTGCCAGTACGCCTAGCGGCACCGGGGAGCTGTTTTTT
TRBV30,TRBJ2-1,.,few,CAWRSALASLYNEQFF,TGTGCCTGGAGATCGGCCCTAGCATCCCTCTACAATGAGCAGTTCTTC
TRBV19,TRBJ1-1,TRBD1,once,CASSRGHGNTEAFF,TGTGCCAGTAGCAGGGGGCACGGGAACACTGAAGCTTTCTTT
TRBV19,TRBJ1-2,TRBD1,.,CASQKDRGRMGYTF,TGTGCCAGCCAAAAAGACAGGGGGCGAATGGGCTACACCTTC
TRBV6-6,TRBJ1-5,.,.,CASSYSGAENQPQHF,TGTGCCAGCAGTTACTCGGGGGCCGAGAATCAGCCCCAGCATTTT
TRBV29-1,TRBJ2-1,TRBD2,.,CSVATSGFYNEQFF,TGCAGCGTTGCTACTAGCGGGTTCTACAATGAGCAGTTCTTC
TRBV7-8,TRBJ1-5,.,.,CASSSRGGAFNQPQHF,TGTGCCAGCAGCTCTCGGGGCGGGGCATTTAATCAGCCCCAGCATTTT
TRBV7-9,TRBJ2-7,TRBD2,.,CASSLGGGSSYEQYF,TGTGCCAGCAGCTTAGGTGGCGGGAGTAGCTACGAGCAGTACTTC
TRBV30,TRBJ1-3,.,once,CAWNRNSGNTIYF,TGTGCCTGGAACAGGAACTCTGGAAACACCATATATTTT
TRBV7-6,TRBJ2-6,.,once,CASSLPNNGAGANVLTF,TGTGCCAGCAGCTTACCCAACAATGGTGCAGGGGCCAACGTCCTGACTTTC
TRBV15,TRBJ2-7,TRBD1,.,CATSRDRTTRQYF,TGTGCCACCAGCAGGGACAGGACAACAAGGCAGTACTTC
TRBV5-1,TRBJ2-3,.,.,CASSLVPGVGGTDTQYF,TGCGCCAGCAGCTTGGTTCCGGGAGTCGGCGGCACAGATACGCAGTATTTT
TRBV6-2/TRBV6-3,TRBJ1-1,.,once,CASSYTELNTEAFF,TGTGCCAGCAGTTACACCGAGTTGAACACTGAAGCTTTCTTT
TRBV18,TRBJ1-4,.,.,CASSPTGITNEKLFF,TGTGCCAGCTCTCCTACAGGGATAACTAATGAAAAACTGTTTTTT
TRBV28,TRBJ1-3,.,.,CASSLGQGNTIYF,TGTGCCAGCAGTTTAGGCCAGGGAAACACCATATATTTT
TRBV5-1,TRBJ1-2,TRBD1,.,CASSPGQGGYGYTF,TGCGCCAGCAGCCCCGGACAGGGGGGCTATGGCTACACCTTC
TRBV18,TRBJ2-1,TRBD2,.,CASSPPMSRGLLAGLDNEQFF,TGTGCCAGCTCACCACCGATGTCTCGAGGGTTGCTAGCGGGACTCGACAATGAGCAGTTCTTC
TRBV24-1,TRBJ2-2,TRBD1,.,CATSDRDSENTGELFF,TGTGCCACCAGTGATAGGGACAGCGAGAACACCGGGGAGCTGTTTTTT
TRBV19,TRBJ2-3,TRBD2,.,CASRQAGGRDTQYF,TGTGCCTCCCGTCAAGCGGGGGGTAGAGATACGCAGTATTTT
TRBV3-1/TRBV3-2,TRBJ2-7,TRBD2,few,CASSQSGTSGGAGEQYF,TGTGCCAGCAGCCAGTCTGGGACTAGCGGGGGGGCCGGAGAGCAGTACTTC
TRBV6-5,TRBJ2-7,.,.,CASSSTVQEYF,TGTGCCAGCAGTTCTACCGTTCAAGAGTACTTC
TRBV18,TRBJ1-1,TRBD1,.,CASSPRIGGVAEAFF,TGTGCCAGCTCACCACGAATAGGGGGCGTCGCTGAAGCTTTCTTT
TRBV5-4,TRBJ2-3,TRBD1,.,CASSSGQGRSSTDTQYF,TGTGCCAGCAGCTCGGGACAGGGAAGGAGTAGCACAGATACGCAGTATTTT
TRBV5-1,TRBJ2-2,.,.,CASSLAGRNTGELFF,TGCGCCAGCAGCTTGGCTGGGCGGAACACCGGGGAGCTGTTTTTT
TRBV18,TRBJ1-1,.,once,CASSPQPAGVNTEAFF,TGTGCCAGCTCACCACAGCCTGCAGGGGTGAACACTGAAGCTTTCTTT
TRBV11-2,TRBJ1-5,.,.,CASSLANNQPQHF,TGTGCCAGCAGCTTAGCAAACAATCAGCCCCAGCATTTT
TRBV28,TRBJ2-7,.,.,CASSFPERSHEQYF,TGTGCCAGCAGTTTCCCTGAGAGGTCTCACGAGCAGTACTTC